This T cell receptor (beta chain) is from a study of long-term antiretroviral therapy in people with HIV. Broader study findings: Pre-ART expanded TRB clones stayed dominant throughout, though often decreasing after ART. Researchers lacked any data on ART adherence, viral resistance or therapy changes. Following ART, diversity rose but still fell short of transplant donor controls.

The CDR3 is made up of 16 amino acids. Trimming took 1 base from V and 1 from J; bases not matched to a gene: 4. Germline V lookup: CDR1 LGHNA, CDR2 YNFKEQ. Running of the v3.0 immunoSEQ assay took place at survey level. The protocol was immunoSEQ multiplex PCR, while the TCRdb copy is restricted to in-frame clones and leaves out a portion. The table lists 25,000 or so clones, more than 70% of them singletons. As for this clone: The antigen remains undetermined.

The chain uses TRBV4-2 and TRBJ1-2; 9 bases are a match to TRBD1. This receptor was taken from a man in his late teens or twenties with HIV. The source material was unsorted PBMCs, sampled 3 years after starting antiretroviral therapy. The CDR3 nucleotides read TGTGCCAGCAGCCAAGCAGGGACAGGGAGTAACTATGGCTACACCTTC. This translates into CASSQAGTGSNYGYTF.